The TCR beta chain described here comes from a study of a mutant IDH1 vaccine in newly diagnosed glioma. Study overall: At week 35 came visit V12, and visit V13 followed at week 47. General observations from the study: Apparently unrelated to pseudoprogression were changes in the top peripheral T cell clonotypes. Around 93% of patients showed vaccine-induced immune responses across multiple MHC alleles.

Regarding time point: week 47, end of study. Topical imiquimod was applied with each vaccine dose, which held 300 ug of mutant IDH1 20-mer peptide. Sequenced by immunoSEQ multiplex PCR; TCRdb stores in-frame clones only, minus some. This sample carries approximately 50,000 clones, roughly 87% of them seen once, and the ten largest clones take over 2.5%. Note on this clone: The antigen remains unidentified.

Per the germline V gene, CDR1 is LGHNA and CDR2 is YNFKEQ. The CDR3 totals 14 residues. Trimming removed 3 bases from V and 6 bases from J, with 14 bases in between. Source: PBMCs, taken from a glioma patient whose treatment included an IDH1 peptide vaccine. V usage is TRBV4-2 and J usage is TRBJ1-2, with D tentatively TRBD1 (5 bases). The clonotype was recovered from a woman aged 45-60 years with glioma. This CDR3 reads CASSQEDWGDGYTF. CDR3 coding DNA: TGTGCCAGCAGCCAGGAGGACTGGGGCGATGGCTACACCTTC.